These T cell receptor beta chains were read from a single sample in a study of vaccination and CD4 T cells after COVID-19. Antigens for these TCRs are unknown. A single record per CDR3 protein comes from TCRdb applying MiXCR to the PCR reads. The sample comprises nearly 10,000 distinct CDR3 sequences, roughly 35% of which are singletons, and over 10% rests with the top ten. The sample taken for sequencing was CD4+ T cells from blood, cultured in vitro. The receptors were sampled from a human donor in good health. CDR3s include the opening cysteine and the closing phenylalanine or tryptophan. Fields, in order: V gene, J gene, clone size, D gene, CDR3 protein, CDR3 DNA. The D gene is left open where the match is weak. Expanded clones get a size class; other rows say once, few or many, or leave the size out.

V gene: TRBV20-1; J gene: TRBJ2-2; clone size: NA; D gene: NA; CDR3 protein: CSAKRQGGAGELFF; CDR3 DNA: TGCAGTGCTAAGCGACAGGGAGGCGCCGGGGAGCTGTTTTTT
V gene: TRBV7-2; J gene: TRBJ2-5; clone size: few; D gene: TRBD2; CDR3 protein: CASSWGLLAGVGETQYF; CDR3 DNA: TGTGCCAGCAGCTGGGGGCTCCTAGCGGGAGTGGGGGAGACCCAGTACTTC
V gene: TRBV12-3/TRBV12-4; J gene: TRBJ1-1; clone size: few; D gene: NA; CDR3 protein: CASSMRTEAFF; CDR3 DNA: TGTGCCAGCAGCATGCGTACTGAAGCTTTCTTT
V gene: TRBV20-1; J gene: TRBJ2-7; clone size: NA; D gene: NA; CDR3 protein: CSADGDNHEQYF; CDR3 DNA: TGCAGTGCGGACGGGGACAACCACGAGCAGTACTTC
V gene: TRBV28; J gene: TRBJ1-5; clone size: NA; D gene: TRBD1; CDR3 protein: CASSSRQGSQPQHF; CDR3 DNA: TGTGCCAGCAGTTCCCGACAGGGGAGTCAGCCCCAGCATTTT
V gene: TRBV20-1; J gene: TRBJ2-2; clone size: medium-sized; D gene: NA; CDR3 protein: CSASRESGDKLFF; CDR3 DNA: TGCAGTGCTAGTCGCGAATCGGGCGATAAGCTGTTTTTT
V gene: TRBV20-1; J gene: TRBJ1-5; clone size: few; D gene: NA; CDR3 protein: CSASGTGNQPQHF; CDR3 DNA: TGCAGTGCTTCCGGGACGGGGAATCAGCCCCAGCATTTT
V gene: TRBV7-8; J gene: TRBJ2-2; clone size: NA; D gene: NA; CDR3 protein: CASSLRAATNTGELFF; CDR3 DNA: TGTGCCAGCAGCTTAAGGGCAGCTACGAACACCGGGGAGCTGTTTTTT
V gene: TRBV19; J gene: TRBJ1-2; clone size: NA; D gene: NA; CDR3 protein: CASSNPLIGDYGYTF; CDR3 DNA: TGTGCCAGTAGCAATCCCCTTATTGGAGACTATGGCTACACCTTC
V gene: TRBV5-1; J gene: TRBJ1-1; clone size: NA; D gene: NA; CDR3 protein: CASSLVGQYTEAFF; CDR3 DNA: TGCGCCAGCAGCTTGGTCGGACAGTACACTGAAGCTTTCTTT
V gene: TRBV30; J gene: TRBJ2-7; clone size: NA; D gene: NA; CDR3 protein: CAWSSRATYEQYF; CDR3 DNA: TGTGCCTGGAGTAGTAGGGCAACCTACGAGCAGTACTTC
V gene: TRBV6-1; J gene: TRBJ2-3; clone size: NA; D gene: NA; CDR3 protein: CASSERDRGDTQYF; CDR3 DNA: TGTGCCAGCAGTGAAAGGGACCGAGGAGATACGCAGTATTTT
V gene: TRBV20-1; J gene: TRBJ2-5; clone size: NA; D gene: NA; CDR3 protein: CSASASGGETQYF; CDR3 DNA: TGCAGTGCTAGTGCTTCAGGGGGGGAGACCCAGTACTTC
V gene: TRBV6-2/TRBV6-3; J gene: TRBJ2-5; clone size: few; D gene: NA; CDR3 protein: CASSFLPGGAGETQYF; CDR3 DNA: TGTGCCAGCAGTTTCCTCCCAGGGGGGGCAGGAGAGACCCAGTACTTC
V gene: TRBV7-6; J gene: TRBJ2-2; clone size: once; D gene: NA; CDR3 protein: CASSLIQTTGELFF; CDR3 DNA: TGTGCCAGCAGCTTGATACAGACCACCGGGGAGCTGTTTTTT
V gene: TRBV3-1; J gene: TRBJ2-7; clone size: NA; D gene: TRBD1; CDR3 protein: CASSFPGQGDEQYF; CDR3 DNA: TGTGCCAGCAGCTTCCCGGGACAGGGCGACGAGCAGTACTTC